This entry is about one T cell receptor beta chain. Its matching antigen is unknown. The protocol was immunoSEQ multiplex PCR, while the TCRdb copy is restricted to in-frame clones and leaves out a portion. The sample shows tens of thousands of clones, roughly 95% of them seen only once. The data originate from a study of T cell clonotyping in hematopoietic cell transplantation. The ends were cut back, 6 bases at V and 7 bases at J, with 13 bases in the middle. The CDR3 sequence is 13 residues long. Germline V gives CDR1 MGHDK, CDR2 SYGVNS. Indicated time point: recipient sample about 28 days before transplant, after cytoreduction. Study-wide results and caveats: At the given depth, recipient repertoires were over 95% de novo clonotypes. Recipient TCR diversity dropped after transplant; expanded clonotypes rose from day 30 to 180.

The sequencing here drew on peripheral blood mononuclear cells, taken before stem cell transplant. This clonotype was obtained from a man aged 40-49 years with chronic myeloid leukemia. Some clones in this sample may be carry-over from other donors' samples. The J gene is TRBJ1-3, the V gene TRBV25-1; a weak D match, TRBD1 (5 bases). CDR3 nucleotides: TGTGCCAGCAGATCGGGGGAGGGGAACACCATATATTTT. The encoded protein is CASRSGEGNTIYF.